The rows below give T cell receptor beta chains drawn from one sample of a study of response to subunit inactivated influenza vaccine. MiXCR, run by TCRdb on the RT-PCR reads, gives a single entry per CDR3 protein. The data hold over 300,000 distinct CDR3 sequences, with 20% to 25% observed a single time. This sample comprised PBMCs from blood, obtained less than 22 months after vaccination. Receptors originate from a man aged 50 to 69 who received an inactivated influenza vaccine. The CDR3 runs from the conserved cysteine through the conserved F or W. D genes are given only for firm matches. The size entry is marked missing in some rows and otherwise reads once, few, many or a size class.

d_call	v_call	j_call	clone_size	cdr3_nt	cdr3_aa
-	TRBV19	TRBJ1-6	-	TGTGCCAGTAGCCTTAGACCCACGGGTAATTCACCCTTCCACTTT	CASSLRPTGNSPFHF
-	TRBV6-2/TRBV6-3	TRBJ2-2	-	TGTGCCAGCAGTTACTTGAGTACTATAAACACCGGGGAGCTGTTTTTT	CASSYLSTINTGELFF
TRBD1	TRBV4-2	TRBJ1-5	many	TGTGCCAGCAGCCAAGACTTAGTTGACAGGGGTCTGTCCCAGCATTTT	CASSQDLVDRGLSQHF
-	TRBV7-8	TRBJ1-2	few	TGTGCCAGCAGCTTAGCAGAAGGGTCGAGCTATGGCTACACCTTC	CASSLAEGSSYGYTF
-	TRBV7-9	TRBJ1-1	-	TGTGCCAGCAGCACAGCGAACACTGAAGCTTTCTTT	CASSTANTEAFF
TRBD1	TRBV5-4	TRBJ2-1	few	TGTGCCAGCAGCGAAGGACAGGGAGATGAGCAGTTCTTC	CASSEGQGDEQFF
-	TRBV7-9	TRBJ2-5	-	TGTGCCAGCAGCTTAGTACTAGCAGGGGAGACCCAGTACTTC	CASSLVLAGETQYF
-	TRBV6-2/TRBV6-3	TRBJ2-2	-	TGTGCCAGCAGCCGTACGGACGGAAACACCGGGGAGCTGTTTTTT	CASSRTDGNTGELFF
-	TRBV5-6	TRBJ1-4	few	TGTGCCAGCAGCTTGATTCGTGGGGAAAAACTGTTTTTT	CASSLIRGEKLFF
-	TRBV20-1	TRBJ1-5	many	TGCAGTGCTAGCCACAGGGCCAATCAGCCCCAGCATTTT	CSASHRANQPQHF
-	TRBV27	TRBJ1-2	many	TGTGCCAGCAGTTCCGGGGCATATGGCTACACCTTC	CASSSGAYGYTF
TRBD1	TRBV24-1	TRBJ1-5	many	TGTGCCACCGCGGGGGCACAGGGGGCGCATGGCAATCAGCCCCAGCATTTT	CATAGAQGAHGNQPQHF
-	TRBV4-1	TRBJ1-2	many	TGCGCCAGCAGCCAAGGCCCCAACGCCCGACTTTATGGCTACACCTTC	CASSQGPNARLYGYTF
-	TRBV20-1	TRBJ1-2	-	TGCAGTGCCCGTCCGGCAGGCTATGGCTACACCTTC	CSARPAGYGYTF
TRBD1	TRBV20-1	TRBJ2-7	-	TGCAGTGCTTCCGGGACAGGGGGCGAGCAGTACTTC	CSASGTGGEQYF
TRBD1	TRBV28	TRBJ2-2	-	TGTGCCAGCAGTCAAAGACAGGGGGCTAATATGGGGCTGTTTTTT	CASSQRQGANMGLFF
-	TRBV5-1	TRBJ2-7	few	TGCGCCAGCAGATGGCTCCAGGGATACGAGCAGTACTTC	CASRWLQGYEQYF
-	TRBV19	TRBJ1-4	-	TGTGCCAGTAGTATAACGGGCAGGGTGAATGAAAAACTGTTTTTT	CASSITGRVNEKLFF
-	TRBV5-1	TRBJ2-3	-	TGCGCCAGCAGCGCGGGGTATGCAGATACGCAGTATTTT	CASSAGYADTQYF
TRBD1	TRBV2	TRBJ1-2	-	TGTGCCAGCAGTACCGGACAGGGAAGCAGAACCTTC	CASSTGQGSRTF
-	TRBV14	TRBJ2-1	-	TGTGCCAGCAGCCAAGGGAATGAGGGATGGGTCGAGCAGTTCTTC	CASSQGNEGWVEQFF
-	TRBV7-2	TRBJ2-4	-	TGTGCCAGCAGCACGACAGGGCGGGGAAACATTCAGTACTTC	CASSTTGRGNIQYF
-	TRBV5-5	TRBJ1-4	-	TGTGCCAGCAGCTTGGGGGACCCAGGGGAAAAACTGTTTTTT	CASSLGDPGEKLFF
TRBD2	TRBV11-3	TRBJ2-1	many	TGTGCCAGCAGCAGGGGAGGGCGGTCCTACAATGAGCAGTTCTTC	CASSRGGRSYNEQFF
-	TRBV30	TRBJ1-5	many	TGTGCCTGGACTGGGACCGGTAGCAATCAGCCCCAGCATTTT	CAWTGTGSNQPQHF
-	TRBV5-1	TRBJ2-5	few	TGCGCCAGCAGCTTGGATCTGGGTCGAGAGACCCAGTACTTC	CASSLDLGRETQYF
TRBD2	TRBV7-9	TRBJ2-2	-	TGTGCCAGCAGCTTAACTAGCGGGACCGGGGAGCTGTTTTTT	CASSLTSGTGELFF
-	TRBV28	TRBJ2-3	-	TGTGCCAGCAAAAATTCAGATACAGATACGCAGTATTTT	CASKNSDTDTQYF
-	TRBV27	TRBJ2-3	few	TGTGCCAGCAGCTACAGCACATCAGGAGCAGATACGCAGTATTTT	CASSYSTSGADTQYF
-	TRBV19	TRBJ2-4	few	TGTGCCAGTAGTGGATCGGCCCCCCTAGCCAAAAACATTCAGTACTTC	CASSGSAPLAKNIQYF
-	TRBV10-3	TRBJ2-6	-	TGTGCCATCAGTGAGTCAAGCTCTGGGGCCAACGTCCTGACTTTC	CAISESSSGANVLTF
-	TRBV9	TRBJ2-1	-	TGTGCCAGCAGCGTAGAGGCCGACCCCTACAATGAGCAGTTCTTC	CASSVEADPYNEQFF
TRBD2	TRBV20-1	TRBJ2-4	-	TGCAGTGCTGTAGCTAGCGGCCGGGGGGCCAAAAACATTCAGTACTTC	CSAVASGRGAKNIQYF
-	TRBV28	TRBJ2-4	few	TGTGCCAGCAGTTTACTTCGTGAAAGAGGGTTATACATTCAGTACTTC	CASSLLRERGLYIQYF
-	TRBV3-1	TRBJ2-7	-	TGTGCCAGCAGCCAAGGTCCCGGGAGTAGGGTCGAGCAGTACTTC	CASSQGPGSRVEQYF
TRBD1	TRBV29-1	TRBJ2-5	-	TGCAGCGTTGGAACAGGGGTGGGGGAGACCCAGTACTTC	CSVGTGVGETQYF
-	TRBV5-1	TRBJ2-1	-	TGCGCCAGCAGCTTAGATCCCGGGGACAATGAGCAGTTCTTC	CASSLDPGDNEQFF
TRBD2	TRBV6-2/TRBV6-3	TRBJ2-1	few	TGTGCCAGCAGTTACTCGGGACTAGCGGACTACAATGAGCAGTTCTTC	CASSYSGLADYNEQFF
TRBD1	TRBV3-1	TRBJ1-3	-	TGTGCCAGCAGCCCCGGACAGGGTGGAAACACCATATATTTT	CASSPGQGGNTIYF
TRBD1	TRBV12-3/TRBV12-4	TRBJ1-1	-	TGTGCCAGCAGTTGGCAAGGGACAGGGGGCACTGAAGCTTTCTTT	CASSWQGTGGTEAFF
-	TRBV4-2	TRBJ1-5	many	TGTGCCAGCAGCCAATCCAGGACCCTCCAGCCCCAGCATTTT	CASSQSRTLQPQHF